This passage covers 11 T cell receptor beta chains from one sample sequenced in a study of T cell changes during pregnancy in multiple sclerosis. TCRdb keeps only in-frame clones here, not all; method: immunoSEQ multiplex PCR. The profile shows tens of thousands of clones, around 92% of them singletons. The specimen comprised peripheral blood, sampled in the second trimester of pregnancy. The receptors shown here come from a female donor in good health, enrolled as a control in a pregnancy study.

V is TRBV4-2 and J is TRBJ1-1; D not certain. The germline CDR1 and CDR2 sequences are LGHNA and YNFKEQ. The CDR3 is 17 amino acids. The V gene lost 0 bases and the J gene lost 0 bases, with 14 bases spanning the gap. The chain's CDR3 is CASSQDQVGRLNTEAFF. For the CDR3, the DNA is TGTGCCAGCAGCCAAGATCAAGTGGGGAGATTGAACACTGAAGCTTTCTTT.

As DNA, the CDR3 is TGTGCTAGTGGTTTGCTCGGGGGACAGGGTCCCCGGGAGGGCCAAGAGACCCAGTACTTC. It yields the protein CASGLLGGQGPREGQETQYF. J is TRBJ2-5 and V is TRBV12-5, with TRBD1 as a possible D gene (9 bases). The CDR3 is 20 residues long. The germline CDR1 and CDR2 sequences are LGHNT and FRNRAP. Trimming removed 2 bases from V and 1 base from J, with 26 bases in between. The variable domain in full, completed from reference TRBV12-5 and TRBJ2-5, reads DARVTQTPRHKVTEMGQEVTMRCQPILGHNTVFWYRQTMMQGLELLAYFRNRAPLDDSGMPKDRFSAEMPDATLATLKIQPSEPRDSAVYFCASGLLGGQGPREGQETQYFGPGTRLLVL.

The gene calls are TRBV9 and TRBJ2-1, with 7 bases that match TRBD2. V trimming: 0 bases; J trimming: 7 bases; junction bases outside the gene matches: 10. Germline lookup yields CDR1 SGDLS and CDR2 YYNGEE. CDR3 length: 16 amino acids. This chain's CDR3 is CASSVAPSGGGNEQFF. For the CDR3, the DNA is TGTGCCAGCAGCGTAGCACCTAGCGGTGGGGGTAATGAGCAGTTCTTC.

This clone was detected only once. The gene calls are TRBV7-9 and TRBJ1-2; TRBD1 aligns across 10 bases. Trimming removed 4 bases from V and 4 bases from J; junction bases left unmatched: 9. Germline lookup yields CDR1 SEHNR and CDR2 FQNEAQ (reference sequence). CDR3 length: 16 amino acids. CDR3 amino acids: CASSSWTGGSGYGYTF. CDR3 coding DNA: TGTGCCAGCAGCTCCTGGACAGGGGGGTCTGGCTATGGCTACACCTTC.

The J gene is TRBJ2-5, the V gene TRBV6-1; 13 bases line up with TRBD2. The length of the CDR3 is 18 residues. The V gene end was trimmed by 4 bases and the J gene end by 5 bases; junction bases not matched to a gene: 13. In germline, CDR1 is MNHNS, CDR2 SASEGT. The CDR3 sequence is CASSAALKGLAGFETQYF. The CDR3 nucleotides are TGTGCCAGCAGTGCCGCCCTTAAGGGACTAGCGGGATTCGAGACCCAGTACTTC.

The chain combines TRBV5-1 with TRBJ2-7, with 7 bases matching TRBD1. Germline CDR1 is SGHRS and CDR2 is YFSETQ. The junction had 3 bases not matched to a gene; V was cut back by 4 bases and J by 2 bases. This CDR3 has 13 amino acids. CDR3 bases: TGCGCCAGCAGCCTCGACAGGGCCTACGAGCAGTACTTC. This encodes CASSLDRAYEQYF. Looking up the rest from reference TRBV5-1 and TRBJ2-7 gives the full variable domain: KAGVTQTPRYLIKTRGQQVTLSCSPISGHRSVSWYQQTPGQGLQFLFEYFSETQRNKGNFPGRFSGRQFSNSRSEMNVSTLELGDSALYLCASSLDRAYEQYFGPGTRLTVT.

For the CDR3, the DNA is TGTGCCAGCAGCTCTAGACCCGAGGAGACCCAGTACTTC. The encoded protein is CASSSRPEETQYF. The chain combines TRBV5-6 with TRBJ2-5, with no clear D. The CDR3 spans 13 residues. Germline V gene data show CDR1 as SGHDT and CDR2 as YYEEEE. V was pared by 3 bases and J by 5 bases, with 11 bases between.

V usage is TRBV20-1 and J usage is TRBJ1-3; 7 bases agree with TRBD1. Germline CDR1 DFQATT, CDR2 SNEGSKA (reference sequence). Trimming took 7 bases from V and 4 from J; bases not matched to a gene: 1. CDR3 length: 11 residues. The CDR3 is CSGQGGNTIYF. The CDR3 bases are TGCAGTGGACAGGGAGGAAACACCATATATTTT.

The chain is built from TRBV7-3 and TRBJ2-2, with D maybe TRBD1 (6 bases). Trimming took off 3 bases at V and 2 bases at J, with 10 bases between the two ends. Germline loops: CDR1 SGHTA, CDR2 FQGTGA. This CDR3 is 15 amino acids long. CDR3 amino acids: CASSFTGSNTGELFF. The CDR3 coding sequence is TGTGCCAGCAGCTTCACAGGGTCCAACACCGGGGAGCTGTTTTTT.

The chain combines TRBV15 with TRBJ2-7; perhaps TRBD2 as D (5 bases). V was shortened by 0 bases and J by 6 bases, with 6 bases between the two germline ends. Germline lookup yields CDR1 LNHNV and CDR2 YYDKDF (reference sequence). The CDR3 sequence is 12 residues long. The CDR3: CATSRERAEQYF. The CDR3 coding sequence is TGTGCCACCAGCAGAGAGAGGGCCGAGCAGTACTTC.

The CDR3 DNA is TGCGCCAGCAGCTGGGGACTAGCGGGAGGGCCGAGCACAGATACGCAGTATTTT. Amino acids: CASSWGLAGGPSTDTQYF. The chain carries TRBV5-1 and TRBJ2-3; 16 nucleotides agree with TRBD2. CDR1 is SGHRS and CDR2 is YFSETQ in the germline V gene. The CDR3 spans 18 residues. Losses at the gene ends were 3 bases for V and 0 bases for J; bases not matched to a gene: 4.